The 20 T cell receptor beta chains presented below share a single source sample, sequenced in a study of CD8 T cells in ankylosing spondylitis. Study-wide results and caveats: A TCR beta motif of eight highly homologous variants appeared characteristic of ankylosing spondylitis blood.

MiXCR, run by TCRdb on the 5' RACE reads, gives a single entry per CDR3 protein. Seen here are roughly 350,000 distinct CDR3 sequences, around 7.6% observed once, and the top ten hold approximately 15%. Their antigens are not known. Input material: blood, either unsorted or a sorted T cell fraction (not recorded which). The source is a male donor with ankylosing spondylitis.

The CDR3 DNA is TGTGCCAGCAGTGGGGTTTCCGGGACAACCTGGGATACGCAGTATTTT. Translating it yields CASSGVSGTTWDTQYF. The chain uses TRBV25-1 and TRBJ2-3, with D perhaps matching TRBD1 (6 bases). V lost 4 bases and J 6 bases, leaving 20 bases between the germline ends. The germline V gene encodes CDR1 MGHDK and CDR2 SYGVNS. The CDR3 loop spans 16 amino acids.

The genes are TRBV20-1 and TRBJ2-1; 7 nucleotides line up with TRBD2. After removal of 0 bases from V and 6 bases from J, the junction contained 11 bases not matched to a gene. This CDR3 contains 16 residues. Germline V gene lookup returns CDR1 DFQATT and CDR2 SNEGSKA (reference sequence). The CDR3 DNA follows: TGCAGTGCTAGAGATTCGGGCGGGAGATATGGCAATGAGCAGTTCTTC. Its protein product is CSARDSGGRYGNEQFF.

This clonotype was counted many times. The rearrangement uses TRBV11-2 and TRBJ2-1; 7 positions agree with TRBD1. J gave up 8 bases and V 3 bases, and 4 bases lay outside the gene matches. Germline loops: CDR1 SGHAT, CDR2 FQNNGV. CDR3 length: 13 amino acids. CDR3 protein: CASSFDRVHEQFF. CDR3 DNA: TGTGCCAGCAGCTTTGACAGGGTGCATGAGCAGTTCTTC.

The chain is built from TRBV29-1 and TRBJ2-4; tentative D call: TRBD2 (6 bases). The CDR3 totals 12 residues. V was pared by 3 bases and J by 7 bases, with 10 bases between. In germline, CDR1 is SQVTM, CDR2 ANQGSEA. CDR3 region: CSVEGSGNIQYF. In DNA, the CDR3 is TGCAGCGTTGAGGGCAGCGGGAACATTCAGTACTTC.

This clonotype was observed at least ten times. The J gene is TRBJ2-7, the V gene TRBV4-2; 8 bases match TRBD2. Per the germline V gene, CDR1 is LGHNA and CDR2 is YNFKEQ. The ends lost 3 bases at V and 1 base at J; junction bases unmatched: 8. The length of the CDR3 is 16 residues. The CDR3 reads CASSQREASASYEQYF. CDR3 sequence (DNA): TGTGCCAGCAGCCAGCGGGAGGCTAGCGCTTCCTACGAGCAGTACTTC.

The CDR3 coding sequence is TGTGCCAGCAGGGGAGATCACACTGAAGCTTTCTTT. Its translation: CASRGDHTEAFF. This chain uses TRBV11-2 with TRBJ1-1; D unclear. The CDR3 covers 12 residues. CDR1 and CDR2 (germline): SGHAT, FQNNGV. V lost 6 bases and J 3 bases, leaving 8 bases between the germline ends.

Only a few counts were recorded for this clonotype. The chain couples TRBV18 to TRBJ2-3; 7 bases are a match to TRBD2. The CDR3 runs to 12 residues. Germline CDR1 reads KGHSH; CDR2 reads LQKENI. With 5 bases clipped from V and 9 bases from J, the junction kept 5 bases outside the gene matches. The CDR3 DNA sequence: TGTGCCAGCTCAGTGGGACTATTCACGCAGTATTTT. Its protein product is CASSVGLFTQYF.

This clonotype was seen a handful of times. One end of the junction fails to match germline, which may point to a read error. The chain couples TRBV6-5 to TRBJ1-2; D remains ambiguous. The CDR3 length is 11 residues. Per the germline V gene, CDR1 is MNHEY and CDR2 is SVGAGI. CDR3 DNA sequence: TGTGCCAGCAGTTATCCCGGCGTTTTGTGCTTC. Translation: CASSYPGVLCF.

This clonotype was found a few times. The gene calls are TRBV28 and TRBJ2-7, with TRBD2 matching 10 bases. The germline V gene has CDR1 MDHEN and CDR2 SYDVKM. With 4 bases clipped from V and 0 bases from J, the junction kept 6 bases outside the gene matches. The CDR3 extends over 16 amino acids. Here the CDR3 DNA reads TGTGCCAGCAGTTCCATAGCGGGAGGATACTCCTACGAGCAGTACTTC. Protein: CASSSIAGGYSYEQYF.

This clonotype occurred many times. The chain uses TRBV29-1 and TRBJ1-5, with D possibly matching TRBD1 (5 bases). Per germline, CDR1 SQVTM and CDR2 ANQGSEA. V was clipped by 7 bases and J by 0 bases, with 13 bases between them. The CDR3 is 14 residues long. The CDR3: CSAGSGNSNQPQHF. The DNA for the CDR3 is TGCAGCGCAGGATCAGGGAATAGCAATCAGCCCCAGCATTTT. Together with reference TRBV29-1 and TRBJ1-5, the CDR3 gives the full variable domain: SAVISQKPSRDICQRGTSLTIQCQVDSQVTMMFWYRQQPGQSLTLIATANQGSEATYESGFVIDKFPISRPNLTFSTLTVSNMSPEDSSIYLCSAGSGNSNQPQHFGDGTRLSIL.

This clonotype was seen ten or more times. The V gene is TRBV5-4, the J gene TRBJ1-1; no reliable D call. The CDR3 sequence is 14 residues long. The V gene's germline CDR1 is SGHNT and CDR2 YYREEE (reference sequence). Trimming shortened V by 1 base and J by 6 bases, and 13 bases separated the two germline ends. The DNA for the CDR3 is TGTGCCAGCAGCTTGACAGTCTCCGGCGCTGAAGCTTTCTTT. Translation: CASSLTVSGAEAFF.

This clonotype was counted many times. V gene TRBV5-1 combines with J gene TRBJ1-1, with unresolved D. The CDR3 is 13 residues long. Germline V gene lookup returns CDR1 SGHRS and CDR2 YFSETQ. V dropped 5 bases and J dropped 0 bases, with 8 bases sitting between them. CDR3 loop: CASSNGMNTEAFF. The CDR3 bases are TGCGCCAGCAGTAACGGTATGAACACTGAAGCTTTCTTT.

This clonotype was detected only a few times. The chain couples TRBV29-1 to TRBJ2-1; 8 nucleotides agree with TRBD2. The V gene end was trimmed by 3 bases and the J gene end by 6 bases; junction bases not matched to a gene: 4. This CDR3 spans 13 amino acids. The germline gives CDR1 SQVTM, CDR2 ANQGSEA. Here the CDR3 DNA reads TGCAGCGTTGAGGCTAGCGGGCCCAATGAGCAGTTCTTC. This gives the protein CSVEASGPNEQFF.

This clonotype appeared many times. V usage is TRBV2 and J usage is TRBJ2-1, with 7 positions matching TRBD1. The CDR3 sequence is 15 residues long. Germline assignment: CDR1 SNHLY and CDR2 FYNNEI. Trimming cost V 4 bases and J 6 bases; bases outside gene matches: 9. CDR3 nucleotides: TGTGCCAGCAGTGTCCTCAGGGGGATACTCAATGAGCAGTTCTTC. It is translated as CASSVLRGILNEQFF.

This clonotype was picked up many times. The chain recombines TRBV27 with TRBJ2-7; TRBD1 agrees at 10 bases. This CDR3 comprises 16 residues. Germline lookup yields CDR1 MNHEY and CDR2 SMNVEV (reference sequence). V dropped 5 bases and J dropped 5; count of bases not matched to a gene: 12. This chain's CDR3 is CASSGAWGQGYHEQYF. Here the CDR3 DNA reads TGTGCCAGCAGTGGAGCGTGGGGACAGGGGTACCACGAGCAGTACTTC.

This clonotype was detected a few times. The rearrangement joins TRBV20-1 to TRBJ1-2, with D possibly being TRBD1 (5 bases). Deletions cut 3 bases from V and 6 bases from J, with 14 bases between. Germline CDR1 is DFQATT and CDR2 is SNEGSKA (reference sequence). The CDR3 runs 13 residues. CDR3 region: CSASLQPGDGYTF. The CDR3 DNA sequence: TGCAGTGCTAGCTTACAGCCGGGGGATGGCTACACCTTC.

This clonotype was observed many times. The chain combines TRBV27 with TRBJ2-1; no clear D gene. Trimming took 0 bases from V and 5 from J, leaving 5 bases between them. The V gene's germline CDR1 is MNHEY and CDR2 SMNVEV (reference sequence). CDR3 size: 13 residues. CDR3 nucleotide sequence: TGTGCCAGCAGTTTATCCTCGAACAATGAGCAGTTCTTC. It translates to CASSLSSNNEQFF.

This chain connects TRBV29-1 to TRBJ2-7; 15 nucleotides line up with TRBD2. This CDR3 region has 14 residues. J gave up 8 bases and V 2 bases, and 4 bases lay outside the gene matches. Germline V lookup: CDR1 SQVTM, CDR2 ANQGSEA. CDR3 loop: CSVELGLAGGKQYF. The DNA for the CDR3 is TGCAGCGTTGAACTGGGACTAGCGGGAGGCAAGCAGTACTTC.

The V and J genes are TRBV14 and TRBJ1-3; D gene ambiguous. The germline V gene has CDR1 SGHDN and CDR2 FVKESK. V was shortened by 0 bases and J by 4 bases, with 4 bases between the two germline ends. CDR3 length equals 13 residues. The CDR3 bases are TGTGCCAGCAGCCAAGAAATCGGAAACACCATATATTTT. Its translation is CASSQEIGNTIYF.

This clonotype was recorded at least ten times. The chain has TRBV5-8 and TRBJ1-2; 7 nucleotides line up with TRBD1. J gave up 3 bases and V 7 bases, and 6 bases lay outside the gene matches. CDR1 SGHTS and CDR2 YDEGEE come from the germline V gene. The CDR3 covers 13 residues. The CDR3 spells CASREDRHYGYTF. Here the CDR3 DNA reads TGTGCCAGCCGAGAGGACAGGCACTATGGCTACACCTTC.